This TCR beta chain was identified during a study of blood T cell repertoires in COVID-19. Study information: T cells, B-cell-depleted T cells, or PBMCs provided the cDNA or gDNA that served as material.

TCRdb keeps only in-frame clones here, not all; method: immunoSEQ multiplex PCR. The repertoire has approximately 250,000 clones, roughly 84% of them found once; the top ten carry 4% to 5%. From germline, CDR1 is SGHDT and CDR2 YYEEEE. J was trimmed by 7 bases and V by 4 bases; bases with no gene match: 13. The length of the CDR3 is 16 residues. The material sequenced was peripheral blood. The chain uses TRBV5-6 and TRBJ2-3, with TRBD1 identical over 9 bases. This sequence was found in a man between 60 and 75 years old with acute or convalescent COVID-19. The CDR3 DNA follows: TGTGCCAGCAGCGCTCTGGGACAGGGCCAGGTGTATACGCAGTATTTT. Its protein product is CASSALGQGQVYTQYF.